This section outlines one T cell receptor beta chain sequence together with its context. The antigen remains unidentified. The data were obtained in a study of cytomegalovirus exposure and HLA in healthy donors. Study context: The 120 or so validation repertoires and the 666 first-cohort repertoires shared a platform, a later analysis reported. Notes on the study in general: Cytomegalovirus association was listed for 164 TCR beta chains. Most TCR sequences proved rare, with some public TCRs found in many donors. Cytomegalovirus status was reportedly diagnosed by the classifier with high sensitivity and specificity.

The assay was immunoSEQ multiplex PCR, and TCRdb's table has in-frame clones only and misses some. In the table there are some 250,000 clones, approximately 83% of which are singletons. Germline CDR1 and CDR2: PRHDT and FYEKMQ (reference sequence). After removal of 5 bases from V and 4 bases from J, the junction contained 9 bases not matched to a gene. The CDR3 is 16 amino acids. Sequencing was performed on PBMCs. This rearrangement joins TRBV13 to TRBJ2-1, with 9 bases fitting TRBD2. The sequence came from a woman aged 25 to 39 in good health and CMV-seropositive. The CDR3 DNA sequence: TGTGCCAGCAGCGCCAATCGACTAGCGGAGTACAATGAGCAGTTCTTC. This codes for CASSANRLAEYNEQFF.